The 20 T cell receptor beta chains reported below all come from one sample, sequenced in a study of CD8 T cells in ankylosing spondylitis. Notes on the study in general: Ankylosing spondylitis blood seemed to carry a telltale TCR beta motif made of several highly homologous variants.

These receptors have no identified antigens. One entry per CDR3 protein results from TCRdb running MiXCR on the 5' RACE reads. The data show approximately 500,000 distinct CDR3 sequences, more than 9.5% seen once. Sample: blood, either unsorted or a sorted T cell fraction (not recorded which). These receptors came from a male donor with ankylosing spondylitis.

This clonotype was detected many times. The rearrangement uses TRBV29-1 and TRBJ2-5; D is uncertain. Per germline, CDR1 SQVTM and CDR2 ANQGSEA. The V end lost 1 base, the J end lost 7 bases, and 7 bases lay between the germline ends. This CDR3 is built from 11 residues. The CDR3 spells CSVEGARTQYF. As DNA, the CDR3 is TGCAGCGTTGAAGGGGCTCGGACCCAGTACTTC.

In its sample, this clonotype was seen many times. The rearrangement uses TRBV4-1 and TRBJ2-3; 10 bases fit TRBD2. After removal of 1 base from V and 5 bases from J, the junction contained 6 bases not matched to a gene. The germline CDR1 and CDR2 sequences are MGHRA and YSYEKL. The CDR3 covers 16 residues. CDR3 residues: CASSQVASGSLDTQYF. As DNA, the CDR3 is TGCGCCAGCAGCCAAGTGGCTAGCGGGAGTTTAGATACGCAGTATTTT.

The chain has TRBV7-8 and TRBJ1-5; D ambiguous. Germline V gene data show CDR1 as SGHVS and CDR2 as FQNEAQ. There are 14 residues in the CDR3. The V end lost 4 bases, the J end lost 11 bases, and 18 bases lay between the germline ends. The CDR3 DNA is TGTGCCAGCAGCTCCCGGGGAAGCCCGAGGACCCAGCATTTT. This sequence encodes CASSSRGSPRTQHF.

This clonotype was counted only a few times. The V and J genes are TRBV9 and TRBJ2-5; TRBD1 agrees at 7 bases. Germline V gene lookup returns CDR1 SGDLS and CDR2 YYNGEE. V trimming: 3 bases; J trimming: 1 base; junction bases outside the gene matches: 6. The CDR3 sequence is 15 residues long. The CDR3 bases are TGTGCCAGCAGCGGAGGGACAGCGATCCAAGAGACCCAGTACTTC. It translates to CASSGGTAIQETQYF.

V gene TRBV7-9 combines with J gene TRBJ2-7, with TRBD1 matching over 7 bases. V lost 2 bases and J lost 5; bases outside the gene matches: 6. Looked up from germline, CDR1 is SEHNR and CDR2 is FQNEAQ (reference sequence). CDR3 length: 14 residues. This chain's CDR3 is CASSLSGGMHEQYV. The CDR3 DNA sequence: TGTGCCAGCAGCTTATCAGGGGGTATGCACGAGCAGTACGTC.

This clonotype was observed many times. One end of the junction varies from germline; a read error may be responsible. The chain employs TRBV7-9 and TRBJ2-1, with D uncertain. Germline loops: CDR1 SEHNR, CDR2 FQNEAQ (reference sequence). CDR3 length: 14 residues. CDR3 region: CASTLRSVDNEQFF. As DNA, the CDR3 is TGTGCCAGCACCTTAAGATCGGTTGACAATGAGCAGTTCTTC.

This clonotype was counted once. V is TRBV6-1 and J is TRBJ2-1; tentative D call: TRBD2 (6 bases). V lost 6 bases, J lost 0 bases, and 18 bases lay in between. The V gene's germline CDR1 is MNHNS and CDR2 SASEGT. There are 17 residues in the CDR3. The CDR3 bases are TGTGCCAGCAGCGGTAGGCGAGTCGGGAGCTCCTACAATGAGCAGTTCTTC. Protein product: CASSGRRVGSSYNEQFF.

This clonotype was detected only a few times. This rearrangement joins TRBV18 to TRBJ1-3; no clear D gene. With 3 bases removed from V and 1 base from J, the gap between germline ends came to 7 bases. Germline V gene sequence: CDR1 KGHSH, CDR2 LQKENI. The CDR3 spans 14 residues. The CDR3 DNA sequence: TGTGCCAGCTCACCCCCCGAGTCTGGAAACACCATATATTTT. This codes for CASSPPESGNTIYF.

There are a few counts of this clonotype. CDR3 sequence reads: CASSFTSGVNNEQFF. In DNA form, the CDR3 reads TGTGCCAGCAGCTTTACTAGCGGGGTTAACAATGAGCAGTTCTTC. The rearrangement uses TRBV11-2 and TRBJ2-1; 10 positions match TRBD2. This CDR3 has 15 residues. The ends lost 3 bases at V and 5 bases at J; junction bases unmatched: 4. The germline V gene encodes CDR1 SGHAT and CDR2 FQNNGV.

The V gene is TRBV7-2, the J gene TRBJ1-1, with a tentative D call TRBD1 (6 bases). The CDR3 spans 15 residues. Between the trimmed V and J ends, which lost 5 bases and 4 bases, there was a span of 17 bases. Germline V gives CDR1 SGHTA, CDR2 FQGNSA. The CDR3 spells CASSLTVQGTTEAFF. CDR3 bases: TGTGCCAGCAGCCTGACGGTACAGGGCACCACTGAAGCTTTCTTT.

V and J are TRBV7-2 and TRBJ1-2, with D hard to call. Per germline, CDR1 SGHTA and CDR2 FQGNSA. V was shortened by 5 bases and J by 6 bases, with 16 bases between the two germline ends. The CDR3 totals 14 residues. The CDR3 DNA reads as TGTGCCAGCAGCCCCGGGTCCTTGTGGAATGGCTACACCTTC. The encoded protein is CASSPGSLWNGYTF.

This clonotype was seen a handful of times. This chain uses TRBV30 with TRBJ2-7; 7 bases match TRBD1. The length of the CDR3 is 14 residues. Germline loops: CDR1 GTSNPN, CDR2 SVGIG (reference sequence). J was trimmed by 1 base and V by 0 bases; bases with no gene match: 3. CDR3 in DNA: TGTGCCTGGAGTGTCCCGGGACAGTCCTACGAGCAGTACTTC. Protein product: CAWSVPGQSYEQYF.

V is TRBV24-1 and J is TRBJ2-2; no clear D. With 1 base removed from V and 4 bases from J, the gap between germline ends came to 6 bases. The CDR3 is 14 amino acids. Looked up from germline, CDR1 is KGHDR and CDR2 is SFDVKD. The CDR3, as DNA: TGTGCCACCAGTGATTTAGAGTTCACCGGGGAGCTGTTTTTT. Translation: CATSDLEFTGELFF.

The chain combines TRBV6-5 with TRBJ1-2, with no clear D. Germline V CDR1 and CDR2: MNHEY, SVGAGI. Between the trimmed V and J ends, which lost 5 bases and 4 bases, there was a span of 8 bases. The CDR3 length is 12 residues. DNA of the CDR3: TGTGCCAGCAGTACCAGAGGCTATGGCTACACCTTC. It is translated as CASSTRGYGYTF.

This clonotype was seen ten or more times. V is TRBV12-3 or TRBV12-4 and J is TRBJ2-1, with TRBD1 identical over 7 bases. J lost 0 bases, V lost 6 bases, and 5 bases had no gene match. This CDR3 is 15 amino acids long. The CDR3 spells CASRTNRGSYNEQFF. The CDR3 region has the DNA TGTGCCAGCAGGACAAACAGGGGCTCCTACAATGAGCAGTTCTTC.

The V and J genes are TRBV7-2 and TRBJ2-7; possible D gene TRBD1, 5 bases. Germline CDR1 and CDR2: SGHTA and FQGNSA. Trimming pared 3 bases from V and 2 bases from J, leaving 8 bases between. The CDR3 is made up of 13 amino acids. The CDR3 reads CASSLDTPYEQYF. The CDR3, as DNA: TGTGCCAGCAGCTTGGACACTCCCTACGAGCAGTACTTC. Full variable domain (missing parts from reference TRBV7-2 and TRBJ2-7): GAGVSQSPSNKVTEKGKDVELRCDPISGHTALYWYRQSLGQGLEFLIYFQGNSAPDKSGLPSDRFSAERTGGSVSTLTIQRTQQEDSAVYLCASSLDTPYEQYFGPGTRLTVT.

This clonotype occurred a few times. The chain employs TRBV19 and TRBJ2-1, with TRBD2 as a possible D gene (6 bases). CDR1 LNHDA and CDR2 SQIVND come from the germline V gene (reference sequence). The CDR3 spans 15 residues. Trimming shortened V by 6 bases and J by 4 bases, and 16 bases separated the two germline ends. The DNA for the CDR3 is TGTGCCAGTAGCAGGACTATCTCTATATACAATGAGCAGTTCTTC. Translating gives CASSRTISIYNEQFF.

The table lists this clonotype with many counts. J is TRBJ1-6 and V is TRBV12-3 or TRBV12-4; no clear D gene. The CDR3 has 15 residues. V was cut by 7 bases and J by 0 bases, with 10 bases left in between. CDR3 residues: CASTTGSSYNSPLHF. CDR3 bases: TGTGCCAGCACCACGGGGAGCTCCTATAATTCACCCCTCCACTTT.

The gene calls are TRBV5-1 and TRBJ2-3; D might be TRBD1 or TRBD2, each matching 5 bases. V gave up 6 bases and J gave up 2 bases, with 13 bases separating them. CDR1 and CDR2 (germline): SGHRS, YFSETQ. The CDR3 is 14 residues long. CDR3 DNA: TGCGCCAGCAACGCCCTAGGGACCACAGATACGCAGTATTTT. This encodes CASNALGTTDTQYF.

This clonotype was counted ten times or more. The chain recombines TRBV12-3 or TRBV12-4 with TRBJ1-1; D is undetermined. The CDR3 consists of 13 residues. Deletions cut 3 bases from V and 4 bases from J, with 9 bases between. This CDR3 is CASSFSGRTEAFF. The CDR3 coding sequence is TGTGCCAGCAGTTTTTCCGGGCGCACTGAAGCTTTCTTT.